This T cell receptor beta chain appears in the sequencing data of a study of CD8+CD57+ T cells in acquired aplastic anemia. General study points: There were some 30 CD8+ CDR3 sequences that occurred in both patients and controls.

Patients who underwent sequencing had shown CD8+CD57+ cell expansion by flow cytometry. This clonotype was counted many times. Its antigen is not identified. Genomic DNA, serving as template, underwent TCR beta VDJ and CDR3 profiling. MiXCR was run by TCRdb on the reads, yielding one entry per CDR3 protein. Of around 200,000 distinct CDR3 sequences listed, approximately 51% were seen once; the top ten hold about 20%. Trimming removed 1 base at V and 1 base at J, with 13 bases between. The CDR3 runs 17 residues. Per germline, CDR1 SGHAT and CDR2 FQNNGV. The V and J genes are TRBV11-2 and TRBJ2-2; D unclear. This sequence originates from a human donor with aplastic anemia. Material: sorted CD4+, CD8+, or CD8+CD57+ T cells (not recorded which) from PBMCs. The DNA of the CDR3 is TGTGCCAGCAGCTTAGGAACATGGCAGAAGAACACCGGGGAGCTGTTTTTT. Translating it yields CASSLGTWQKNTGELFF.